The next 32 T cell receptor beta chains were all read from a single sample in a study of shared clonotypes between healthy human individuals. CD45RO-negative, CCR7-positively selected cells formed the naive CD8 fraction, excluding terminally differentiated effector memory CD45RA+ cells. Clones were read by immunoSEQ multiplex PCR, and TCRdb kept only the in-frame ones, dropping some. There are more than 500,000 clones in the sample; roughly 96% occur only once, and 0.11% lies in the top ten. What was sequenced was naive CD8+ T cells sorted from blood. Receptors were obtained from a young woman in good health.

The gene calls are TRBV6-5 and TRBJ2-3; D is ambiguous. Germline lookup yields CDR1 MNHEY and CDR2 SVGAGI. The CDR3 runs to 14 residues. Trimming stripped 0 bases from V and 1 base from J, with 5 bases between. The CDR3 sequence is CASSYSVRTDTQYF. The CDR3 bases are TGTGCCAGCAGTTACTCAGTGCGCACAGATACGCAGTATTTT.

V gene TRBV19 combines with J gene TRBJ2-3, with D perhaps matching TRBD1 (6 bases). The CDR3 totals 12 residues. Germline CDR1 is LNHDA and CDR2 is SQIVND (reference sequence). V was shortened by 5 bases and J by 5 bases, with 8 bases between the two germline ends. The CDR3 sequence is CASSLQGDTQYF. The CDR3 DNA sequence: TGTGCCAGTAGTCTACAGGGAGATACGCAGTATTTT. The variable domain in full, with the rest retrieved from reference TRBV19 and TRBJ2-3, is DGGITQSPKYLFRKEGQNVTLSCEQNLNHDAMYWYRQDPGQGLRLIYYSQIVNDFQKGDIAEGYSVSREKKESFPLTVTSAQKNPTAFYLCASSLQGDTQYFGPGTRLTVL.

The chain has TRBV18 and TRBJ1-5; 8 bases agree with TRBD1. There are 20 residues in the CDR3. V lost 4 bases, J lost 0 bases, and 17 bases stayed unmatched. Germline CDR1 and CDR2: KGHSH and LQKENI. Here the CDR3 reads CASSRSALQGVNYSNQPQHF. The DNA of the CDR3 is TGTGCCAGCTCACGGAGCGCCCTACAGGGGGTTAATTATAGCAATCAGCCCCAGCATTTT.

This chain joins TRBV27 and TRBJ2-4; 10 positions match TRBD1. The CDR3 is 14 amino acids. V lost 9 bases and J lost 0; bases outside the gene matches: 2. Germline assignment: CDR1 MNHEY and CDR2 SMNVEV (reference sequence). CDR3 nucleotide sequence: TGTGCCAGTGGGACAGGGGTAGCCAAAAACATTCAGTACTTC. Its protein product is CASGTGVAKNIQYF.

V is TRBV27 and J is TRBJ1-1; no firm D call. The CDR3 spans 11 residues. The V end lost 1 base, the J end lost 7 bases, and 4 bases lay between the germline ends. Germline CDR1 and CDR2: MNHEY and SMNVEV (reference sequence). CDR3 nucleotides: TGTGCCAGCAGTTTATTGGGTGAAGCTTTCTTT. Protein product: CASSLLGEAFF.

With respect to this clone: The identical CDR3 is also encoded by other nucleotide sequences in the sample. V usage is TRBV19 and J usage is TRBJ2-7, with D maybe TRBD1 (5 bases). Trimming removed 0 bases at V and 0 bases at J, with 9 bases between. There are 15 residues in the CDR3. CDR1 is LNHDA and CDR2 is SQIVND in the germline V gene (reference sequence). CDR3 protein: CASSIEAGISYEQYF. In DNA, the CDR3 is TGTGCCAGTAGTATAGAGGCAGGGATCTCCTACGAGCAGTACTTC.

This chain joins TRBV19 and TRBJ2-2; D is ambiguous. Germline V CDR1 and CDR2: LNHDA, SQIVND (reference sequence). V was pared by 6 bases and J by 5 bases, with 13 bases between. The CDR3 runs 14 residues. The CDR3 DNA is TGTGCCAGTAGCGAGGCGGAGATTACCGGGGAGCTGTTTTTT. Its translation: CASSEAEITGELFF.

This chain uses TRBV10-1 with TRBJ2-7; 9 bases are a match to TRBD1. J lost 5 bases, V lost 5 bases, and 10 bases had no gene match. The CDR3 is made up of 15 amino acids. Germline loops: CDR1 WNHNN, CDR2 SYGVQD (reference sequence). This CDR3 is CASSSPGTGHDEQYF. CDR3 coding DNA: TGCGCCAGCAGTTCCCCCGGGACAGGGCACGACGAGCAGTACTTC.

V usage is TRBV6-5 and J usage is TRBJ2-7; 9 bases agree with TRBD1. The germline V gene encodes CDR1 MNHEY and CDR2 SVGAGI. CDR3 length: 15 amino acids. J lost 4 bases, V lost 8 bases, and 12 bases had no gene match. The CDR3 is CASATPGQGQYEQYF. The CDR3 DNA reads as TGTGCCAGCGCTACACCGGGACAGGGTCAGTACGAGCAGTACTTC.

Concerning this clone itself: The germline gene is not matched at one end of the junction; a read error may be the cause. The chain joins TRBV5-6 to TRBJ2-5; D possibly corresponds to TRBD2 (6 bases). The CDR3 consists of 11 residues. CDR1 is SGHDT, CDR2 YYEEEE, per germline. CDR3 nucleotide sequence: TGTGCCAGCAGCTTCTCACGGACTACCGACTTC. Translated, it gives CASSFSRTTDF.

V and J are TRBV10-3 and TRBJ1-1; D is unclear. The germline V gene has CDR1 ENHRY and CDR2 SYGVKD. V was shortened by 0 bases and J by 2 bases, with 7 bases between the two germline ends. The CDR3 spans 14 residues. CDR3 sequence (DNA): TGTGCCATCAGTGAGTCGATGGAAAACACTGAAGCTTTCTTT. Its protein is CAISESMENTEAFF.

The gene calls are TRBV9 and TRBJ2-7; the match to TRBD2 covers 9 bases. The CDR3 sequence is 13 residues long. V dropped 5 bases and J dropped 0; count of bases not matched to a gene: 0. Germline CDR1 is SGDLS and CDR2 is YYNGEE. In nucleotides, the CDR3 is TGTGCCAGCAGTAGCGGGAGCTCCTACGAGCAGTACTTC. Its protein product is CASSSGSSYEQYF.

The chain recombines TRBV9 with TRBJ2-7, with D perhaps matching TRBD1 (5 bases). V was shortened by 4 bases and J by 0 bases, with 11 bases between the two germline ends. Germline CDR1 is SGDLS and CDR2 is YYNGEE. This CDR3 has 14 amino acids. The chain's CDR3 is CASSPDKSSYEQYF. CDR3 DNA sequence: TGTGCCAGCAGCCCGGACAAGAGCTCCTACGAGCAGTACTTC.

The chain is built from TRBV5-4 and TRBJ2-7; the D is unclear. The CDR3 runs 16 residues. Germline V gene data show CDR1 as SGHNT and CDR2 as YYREEE (reference sequence). V gave up 3 bases and J gave up 5 bases, with 21 bases separating them. The CDR3 sequence is CASSSPGVGSPHEQYF. Here the CDR3 DNA reads TGTGCCAGCAGCTCCCCAGGCGTGGGAAGCCCGCACGAGCAGTACTTC. The complete variable domain, with remaining parts taken from reference TRBV5-4 and TRBJ2-7, reads ETGVTQSPTHLIKTRGQQVTLRCSSQSGHNTVSWYQQALGQGPQFIFQYYREEENGRGNFPPRFSGLQFPNYSSELNVNALELDDSALYLCASSSPGVGSPHEQYFGPGTRLTVT.

The CDR3 DNA is TGTGCCAGCAGCTTGTACCCAGCGGGAGAGTTCCACGAGCAGTACTTC. It translates to CASSLYPAGEFHEQYF. The chain couples TRBV7-6 to TRBJ2-7; 8 bases line up with TRBD2. After removal of 3 bases from V and 5 bases from J, the junction contained 12 bases not matched to a gene. The CDR3 is 16 residues long. Germline V lookup: CDR1 SGHVS, CDR2 FNYEAQ.

The chain uses TRBV28 and TRBJ1-5; D may be TRBD1 (6 bases). V lost 6 bases and J 5 bases, leaving 14 bases between the germline ends. This CDR3 region has 14 residues. Germline CDR1 reads MDHEN; CDR2 reads SYDVKM. The CDR3 sequence is CASRTQGGYQPQHF. CDR3 nucleotides: TGTGCCAGCAGGACACAGGGAGGTTATCAGCCCCAGCATTTT. Complete variable domain (other parts from reference TRBV28 and TRBJ1-5): DVKVTQSSRYLVKRTGEKVFLECVQDMDHENMFWYRQDPGLGLRLIYFSYDVKMKEKGDIPEGYSVSREKKERFSLILESASTNQTSMYLCASRTQGGYQPQHFGDGTRLSIL.

The chain employs TRBV7-9 and TRBJ1-2; 7 bases match TRBD1. The CDR3 extends over 15 amino acids. V gave up 1 base and J gave up 0 bases; unmatched junction bases: 2. Germline lookup yields CDR1 SEHNR and CDR2 FQNEAQ (reference sequence). The CDR3 coding sequence is TGTGCCAGCAGCTTAGGGACAGGAGCTAACTATGGCTACACCTTC. Residues: CASSLGTGANYGYTF.

The genes are TRBV19 and TRBJ2-5; D is unresolved. The DNA end is a closer match to TRBJ2-7, so the J assignment may be wrong. The CDR3 totals 12 residues. Germline CDR1 and CDR2: LNHDA and SQIVND (reference sequence). Written as DNA, the CDR3 is TGTGCCAGTAGTATGCTGGGATACGAGCAGTACTTC. It translates to CASSMLGYEQYF.

This rearrangement joins TRBV19 to TRBJ1-2; 7 nucleotides match TRBD1. Looked up from germline, CDR1 is LNHDA and CDR2 is SQIVND (reference sequence). The CDR3 is 15 amino acids. V shed 6 bases and J 2 bases; nucleotides not matched to a gene: 9. This chain's CDR3 is CASSHVSGQNYGYTF. The CDR3 nucleotides are TGTGCCAGTAGCCACGTATCGGGACAGAACTATGGCTACACCTTC.

The gene calls are TRBV28 and TRBJ2-1; 11 bases line up with TRBD1. The CDR3 runs 13 residues. Germline CDR1 reads MDHEN; CDR2 reads SYDVKM. The trim removed 3 bases at V and 8 bases at J, leaving 0 bases unmatched. The CDR3 spells CASSLGQGDEQFF. CDR3 DNA: TGTGCCAGCAGTTTGGGACAGGGGGATGAGCAGTTCTTC.

This clone was seen a single time. The rearrangement links TRBV5-5 to TRBJ2-7; 8 bases agree with TRBD1. V lost 4 bases, J lost 0 bases, and 3 bases stayed unmatched. The length of the CDR3 is 14 residues. In germline, CDR1 is SGHKS, CDR2 YYEKEE (reference sequence). In DNA, the CDR3 is TGTGCCAGCAGCATGGACAGGGCCTCCTACGAGCAGTACTTC. Amino acid sequence: CASSMDRASYEQYF.

This chain uses TRBV5-8 with TRBJ2-3; TRBD1 or TRBD2 may be the D gene (6 bases each). There are 18 residues in the CDR3. Between the trimmed V and J ends, which lost 0 bases and 1 base, there was a span of 18 bases. Germline values: CDR1 SGHTS, CDR2 YDEGEE. The CDR3 sequence: CASSLGVVGGLRTDTQYF. Here the CDR3 DNA reads TGTGCCAGCAGCTTGGGTGTCGTTGGGGGGCTTCGCACAGATACGCAGTATTTT.

This chain links TRBV27 with TRBJ2-7; D might be TRBD2 (5 bases). CDR3 length: 13 residues. V lost 5 bases to trimming and J lost 6 bases, with 14 bases between them. The V gene's germline CDR1 is MNHEY and CDR2 SMNVEV (reference sequence). CDR3 amino acids: CASSPRPGSEQYF. Here the CDR3 DNA reads TGTGCCAGCAGTCCCAGGCCGGGGTCCGAGCAGTACTTC.

The CDR3 nucleotides are TGTGCCAGTAGTATATGGGCTGGGGGAGATCAGCCCCAGCATTTT. Protein product: CASSIWAGGDQPQHF. This chain uses TRBV19 with TRBJ1-5, with D possibly being TRBD1 (5 bases). The CDR3 is made up of 15 amino acids. The V gene lost 2 bases and the J gene lost 5 bases, with 13 bases spanning the gap. Germline loops: CDR1 LNHDA, CDR2 SQIVND (reference sequence).

This rearrangement joins TRBV15 to TRBJ2-2; 9 bases match TRBD2. The germline CDR1 and CDR2 sequences are LNHNV and YYDKDF (reference sequence). V lost 3 bases to trimming and J lost 1 base; unmatched junction nucleotides: 0. This CDR3 has 15 residues. CDR3 sequence: CATSRTSGNTGELFF. DNA of the CDR3: TGTGCCACCAGCAGGACTAGCGGGAACACCGGGGAGCTGTTTTTT.

The V gene is TRBV27, the J gene TRBJ1-2; TRBD1 agrees at 10 bases. The CDR3 sequence is 16 residues long. V lost 5 bases, J lost 7 bases, and 13 bases stayed unmatched. Germline lookup yields CDR1 MNHEY and CDR2 SMNVEV (reference sequence). Here the CDR3 reads CASSPPPGQGGSGYTF. DNA for the CDR3: TGTGCCAGCAGTCCCCCCCCCGGACAGGGGGGGTCTGGCTACACCTTC.

The chain has TRBV7-9 and TRBJ2-1; 9 nucleotides align to TRBD1. The CDR3 is made up of 14 amino acids. Germline CDR1 and CDR2: SEHNR and FQNEAQ (reference sequence). V lost 5 bases, J lost 9 bases, and 8 bases stayed unmatched. The CDR3 DNA sequence: TGTGCCAGCAGCGCCGGGACAGGGATTCCTGAGCAGTTCTTC. This codes for CASSAGTGIPEQFF.

The count of this clone is one. V and J are TRBV7-6 and TRBJ1-1, with a tentative D call TRBD1 (5 bases). There are 16 residues in the CDR3. Germline V gene sequence: CDR1 SGHVS, CDR2 FNYEAQ. Between the trimmed V and J ends, which lost 5 bases and 0 bases, there was a span of 16 bases. This CDR3 reads CASSPSLGVVNTEAFF. CDR3 sequence (DNA): TGTGCCAGCAGCCCATCTTTGGGGGTCGTGAACACTGAAGCTTTCTTT.

The J gene is TRBJ1-5, the V gene TRBV7-9, with TRBD1 matching 8 bases. The CDR3 loop spans 14 amino acids. V trimming: 4 bases; J trimming: 5 bases; junction bases outside the gene matches: 4. Germline V gene lookup returns CDR1 SEHNR and CDR2 FQNEAQ (reference sequence). CDR3 in amino acids: CASSYGTGHQPQHF. In DNA, the CDR3 is TGTGCCAGCAGCTATGGGACAGGTCATCAGCCCCAGCATTTT.

This clone showed up just once. The chain links TRBV19 to TRBJ2-7; D unresolved. The germline gives CDR1 LNHDA, CDR2 SQIVND (reference sequence). Trimming cost V 6 bases and J 3 bases, with 15 bases left between them. CDR3 length: 14 amino acids. As DNA, the CDR3 is TGTGCCAGTAGGAGCCGAGACTCCCACTACGAGCAGTACTTC. Encoded protein: CASRSRDSHYEQYF. Combining the CDR3 with reference TRBV19 and TRBJ2-7 gives the whole variable domain DGGITQSPKYLFRKEGQNVTLSCEQNLNHDAMYWYRQDPGQGLRLIYYSQIVNDFQKGDIAEGYSVSREKKESFPLTVTSAQKNPTAFYLCASRSRDSHYEQYFGPGTRLTVT.

This clone appeared a single time. The chain combines TRBV27 with TRBJ2-1; D could derive from TRBD1 or TRBD2 (5 bases each). V lost 6 bases and J lost 4, with 13 bases in between. The germline V gene has CDR1 MNHEY and CDR2 SMNVEV (reference sequence). The CDR3 spans 14 residues. The CDR3 DNA reads TGTGCCAGCAGGTCGGGGACGATTTACAATGAGCAGTTCTTC. Translated, it gives CASRSGTIYNEQFF.

This chain connects TRBV28 to TRBJ2-4, with 10 bases matching TRBD1. Germline lookup yields CDR1 MDHEN and CDR2 SYDVKM. The CDR3 is made up of 16 amino acids. Unmatched junction bases numbered 4, after V lost 2 bases and J lost 3 bases. CDR3 bases: TGTGCCAGCAGTTTACGGGACAGGGGTGGCAAAAACATTCAGTACTTC. This sequence encodes CASSLRDRGGKNIQYF.